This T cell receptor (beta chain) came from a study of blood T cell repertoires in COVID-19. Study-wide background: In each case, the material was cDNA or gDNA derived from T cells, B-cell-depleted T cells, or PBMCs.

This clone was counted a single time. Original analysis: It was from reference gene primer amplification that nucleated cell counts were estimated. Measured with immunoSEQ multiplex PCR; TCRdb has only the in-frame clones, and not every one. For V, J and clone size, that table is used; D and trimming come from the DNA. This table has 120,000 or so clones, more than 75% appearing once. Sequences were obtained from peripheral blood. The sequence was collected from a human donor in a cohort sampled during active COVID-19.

The chain's CDR3 is CASSLRVRDEQFF. CDR3 sequence (DNA): TGTGCCAGCTCCTTGAGGGTACGAGATGAGCAGTTCTTC. This chain links TRBV6-5 with TRBJ2-1; D is possibly TRBD2 (5 bases). V gave up 8 bases and J gave up 8 bases, with 16 bases separating them. This CDR3 is built from 13 residues. Germline CDR1 is MNHEY and CDR2 is SVGAGI.